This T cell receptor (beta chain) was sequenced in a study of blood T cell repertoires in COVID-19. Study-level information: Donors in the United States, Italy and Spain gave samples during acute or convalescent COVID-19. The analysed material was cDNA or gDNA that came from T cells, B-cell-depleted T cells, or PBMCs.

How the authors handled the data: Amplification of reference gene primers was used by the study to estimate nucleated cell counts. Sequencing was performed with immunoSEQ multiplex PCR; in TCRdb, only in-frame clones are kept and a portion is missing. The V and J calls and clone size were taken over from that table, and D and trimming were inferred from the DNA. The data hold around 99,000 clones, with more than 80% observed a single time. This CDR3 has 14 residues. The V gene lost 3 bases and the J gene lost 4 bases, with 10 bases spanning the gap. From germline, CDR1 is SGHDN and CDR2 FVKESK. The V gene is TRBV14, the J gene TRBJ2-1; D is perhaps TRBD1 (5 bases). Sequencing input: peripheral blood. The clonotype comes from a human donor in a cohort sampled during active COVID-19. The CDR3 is CASSQGQAYNEQFF. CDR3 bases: TGTGCCAGCAGCCAGGGGCAGGCTTACAATGAGCAGTTCTTC.